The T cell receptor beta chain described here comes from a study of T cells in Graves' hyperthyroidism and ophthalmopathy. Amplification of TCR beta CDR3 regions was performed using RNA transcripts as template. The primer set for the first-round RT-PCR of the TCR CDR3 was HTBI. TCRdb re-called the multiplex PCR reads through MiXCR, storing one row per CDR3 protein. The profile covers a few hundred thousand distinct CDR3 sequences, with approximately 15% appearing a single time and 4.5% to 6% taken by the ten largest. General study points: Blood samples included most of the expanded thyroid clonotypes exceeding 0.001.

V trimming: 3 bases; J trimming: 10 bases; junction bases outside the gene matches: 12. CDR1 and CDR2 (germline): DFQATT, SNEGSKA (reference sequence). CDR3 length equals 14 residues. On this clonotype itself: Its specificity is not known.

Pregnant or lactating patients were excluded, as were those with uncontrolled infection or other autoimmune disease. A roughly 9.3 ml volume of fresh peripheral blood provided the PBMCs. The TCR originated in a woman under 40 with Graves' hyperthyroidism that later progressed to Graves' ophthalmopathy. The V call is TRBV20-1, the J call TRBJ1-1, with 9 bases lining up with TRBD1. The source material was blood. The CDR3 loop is CSARETGGTLGAFF. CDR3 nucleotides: TGCAGTGCTAGGGAGACAGGGGGGACGTTGGGAGCTTTCTTT.